Presented here are 11 T cell receptor beta chains from one specimen sequenced in a study of Graves' ophthalmopathy and Graves' hyperthyroidism. The authors amplified TCR beta CDR3 regions, and they did so from RNA transcripts for repertoire sequencing. In the first round, RT-PCR was carried out with HTBI primers, and a multiplex PCR formed the second round. A single record per CDR3 protein comes from TCRdb applying MiXCR to the multiplex PCR reads. The table records about 660,000 distinct CDR3 sequences, about two fifths of them present only once. Sequenced material: peripheral blood. These receptors were obtained from an adult man with Graves' ophthalmopathy.

The gene calls are TRBV29-1 and TRBJ1-1; no clear D gene. Germline V gene sequence: CDR1 SQVTM, CDR2 ANQGSEA. With 3 bases removed from V and 2 bases from J, the gap between germline ends came to 13 bases. The length of the CDR3 is 14 residues. As DNA, the CDR3 is TGCAGCGTTGAGGTATTAAGGGAAAACACTGAAGCTTTCTTT. The encoded protein is CSVEVLRENTEAFF. Complete variable domain (other parts from reference TRBV29-1 and TRBJ1-1): SAVISQKPSRDICQRGTSLTIQCQVDSQVTMMFWYRQQPGQSLTLIATANQGSEATYESGFVIDKFPISRPNLTFSTLTVSNMSPEDSSIYLCSVEVLRENTEAFFGQGTRLTVV.

The rearrangement uses TRBV4-3 and TRBJ1-6; D is undetermined. The CDR3 consists of 17 residues. In germline, CDR1 is LGHNA, CDR2 YSLEER. Trimming pared 0 bases from V and 0 bases from J, leaving 9 bases between. In DNA form, the CDR3 reads TGCGCCAGCAGCCAAGATTGGGGTACCTCCTATAATTCACCCCTCCACTTT. This sequence encodes CASSQDWGTSYNSPLHF.

This clonotype was seen repeatedly, ten times or more. The chain joins TRBV12-3 or TRBV12-4 to TRBJ2-7, with D tentatively TRBD1 or TRBD2 (5 bases each). With 8 bases removed from V and 0 bases from J, the gap between germline ends came to 8 bases. This CDR3 has 12 amino acids. The CDR3 region has the DNA TGTGCCAGCGGGACCGTCTCCTACGAGCAGTACTTC. This encodes CASGTVSYEQYF.

This clonotype was detected many times. The V and J genes are TRBV12-3 or TRBV12-4 and TRBJ1-2, with D uncertain. The CDR3 contains 14 residues. The germline V and J ends were trimmed by 2 bases and 3 bases, with 10 bases remaining between them. The CDR3 loop reads CASSLRQVDYGYTF. CDR3 DNA sequence: TGTGCCAGCAGTTTAAGGCAGGTTGACTATGGCTACACCTTC.

The chain joins TRBV10-3 to TRBJ2-7; 10 bases align to TRBD2. Germline V gives CDR1 ENHRY, CDR2 SYGVKD. With V trimmed by 4 bases and J by 2 bases, 5 bases remained unmatched. This CDR3 region has 15 residues. The CDR3 DNA reads as TGTGCCATCAGTGGAGGTAGCGGGGGGCCCTACGAGCAGTACTTC. Residues: CAISGGSGGPYEQYF.

This clonotype was counted ten times or more. The chain recombines TRBV10-3 with TRBJ1-3; TRBD1 might be the D (6 bases). The CDR3 consists of 13 residues. Germline assignment: CDR1 ENHRY and CDR2 SYGVKD. Trimming removed 2 bases at V and 4 bases at J, with 6 bases between. The CDR3 loop reads CAISETGGNTIYF. For the CDR3, the DNA is TGTGCCATCAGTGAGACAGGGGGAAACACCATATATTTT.

This clonotype was recorded at least ten times. The V call is TRBV7-3, the J call TRBJ2-5; 11 bases map to TRBD2. The CDR3 runs 15 residues. Unmatched junction bases numbered 4, after V lost 3 bases and J lost 4 bases. Germline V gene sequence: CDR1 SGHTA, CDR2 FQGTGA. CDR3 region: CASSLSGLAGETQYF. DNA for the CDR3: TGTGCCAGCAGCTTGAGCGGACTAGCGGGAGAGACCCAGTACTTC. Complete variable domain (other parts from reference TRBV7-3 and TRBJ2-5): GAGVSQTPSNKVTEKGKYVELRCDPISGHTALYWYRQSLGQGPEFLIYFQGTGAADDSGLPNDRFFAVRPEGSVSTLKIQRTERGDSAVYLCASSLSGLAGETQYFGPGTRLLVL.

This clonotype appeared many times. The chain uses TRBV10-3 and TRBJ1-6; D may be TRBD1 (5 bases). V shed 2 bases and J shed 7 bases, with 9 bases lying between them. Germline CDR1 reads ENHRY; CDR2 reads SYGVKD. The CDR3 extends over 14 amino acids. The CDR3 here is CAISEGGSNSPLHF. The CDR3 nucleotides are TGTGCCATCAGTGAGGGGGGAAGCAATTCACCCCTCCACTTT.

This clonotype was detected many times. The gene calls are TRBV19 and TRBJ2-7, with D maybe TRBD2 (5 bases). This CDR3 comprises 13 residues. Trimming took 4 bases from V and 7 from J, leaving 14 bases between them. Germline CDR1 is LNHDA and CDR2 is SQIVND (reference sequence). CDR3 sequence: CASSRGRETEQYF. CDR3 in DNA: TGTGCCAGTAGTAGAGGACGGGAAACGGAGCAGTACTTC.

This clonotype has at least ten counts. The V call is TRBV20-1, the J call TRBJ2-5; 9 nucleotides line up with TRBD2. CDR3 length: 15 amino acids. The V gene end was trimmed by 0 bases and the J gene end by 5 bases; junction bases not matched to a gene: 7. Germline V gene lookup returns CDR1 DFQATT and CDR2 SNEGSKA (reference sequence). The DNA for the CDR3 is TGCAGTGCTAGAGAGGGCGGGGGGGCCCGGGAGACCCAGTACTTC. Translation gives CSAREGGGARETQYF.

The chain links TRBV5-1 to TRBJ1-5; D is unresolved. The CDR3 is made up of 14 amino acids. V was trimmed by 3 bases and J by 2 bases, leaving 9 bases between them. Germline V CDR1 and CDR2: SGHRS, YFSETQ. CDR3 coding DNA: TGCGCCAGCAGCTGGGAGCCCGGCAATCAGCCCCAGCATTTT. It translates to CASSWEPGNQPQHF.